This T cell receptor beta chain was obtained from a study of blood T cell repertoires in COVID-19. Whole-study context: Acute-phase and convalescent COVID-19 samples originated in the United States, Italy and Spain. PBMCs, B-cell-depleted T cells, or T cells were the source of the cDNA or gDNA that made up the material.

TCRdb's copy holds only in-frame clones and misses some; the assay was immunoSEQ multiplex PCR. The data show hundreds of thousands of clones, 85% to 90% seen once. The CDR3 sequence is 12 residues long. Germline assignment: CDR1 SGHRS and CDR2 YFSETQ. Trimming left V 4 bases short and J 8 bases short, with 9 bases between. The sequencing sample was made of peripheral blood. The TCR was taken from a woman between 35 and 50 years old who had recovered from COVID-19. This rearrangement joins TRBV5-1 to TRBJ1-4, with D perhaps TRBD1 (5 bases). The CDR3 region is CASSQGGEKLFF. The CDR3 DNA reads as TGCGCCAGCAGCCAGGGAGGGGAAAAACTGTTTTTT.